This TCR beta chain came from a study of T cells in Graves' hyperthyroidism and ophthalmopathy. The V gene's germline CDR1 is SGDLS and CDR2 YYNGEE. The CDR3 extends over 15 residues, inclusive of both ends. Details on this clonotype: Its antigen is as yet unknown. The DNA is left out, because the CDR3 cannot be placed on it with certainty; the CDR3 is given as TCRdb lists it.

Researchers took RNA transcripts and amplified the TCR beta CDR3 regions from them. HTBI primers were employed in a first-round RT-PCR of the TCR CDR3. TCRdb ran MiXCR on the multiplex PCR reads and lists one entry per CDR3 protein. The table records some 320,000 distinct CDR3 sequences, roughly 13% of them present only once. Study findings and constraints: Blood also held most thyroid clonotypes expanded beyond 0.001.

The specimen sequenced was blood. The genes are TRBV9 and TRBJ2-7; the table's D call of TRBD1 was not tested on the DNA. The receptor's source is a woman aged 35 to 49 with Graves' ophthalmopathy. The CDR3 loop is CASSVSGQGGYEQFF.